This T cell receptor beta chain comes out of a study of blood T cell repertoires in COVID-19. Study details: There were acute and convalescent COVID-19 samples, and they came from the United States, Italy and Spain.

Germline V gene sequence: CDR1 MGHRA, CDR2 YSYEKL. CDR3 length: 19 amino acids. V was clipped by 0 bases and J by 8 bases, with 29 bases between them. In terms of age and location, participants ranged from about 18 to 95 years and lived in roughly 22 US areas. Each participant's cohort was designated according to participant-reported clinical history. In Cohort 3, a recovered donor had either two negative PCRs, clearance, or symptom resolution. Produced via immunoSEQ multiplex PCR; TCRdb's table is partial and in-frame only. The repertoire holds 20,000 or so clones, with approximately 88% as singletons.

The chain joins TRBV4-1 to TRBJ2-7, with D perhaps matching TRBD2 (5 bases). The sequencing sample was made of PBMCs or T cells enriched from blood (not recorded which). The origin of this receptor is a woman aged 25-40 years who had recovered from COVID-19. This chain's CDR3 is CASSQEGHLPSGIPPQQYF. The CDR3 bases are TGCGCCAGCAGCCAAGAGGGCCATCTCCCTTCGGGAATCCCCCCGCAGCAGTACTTC.